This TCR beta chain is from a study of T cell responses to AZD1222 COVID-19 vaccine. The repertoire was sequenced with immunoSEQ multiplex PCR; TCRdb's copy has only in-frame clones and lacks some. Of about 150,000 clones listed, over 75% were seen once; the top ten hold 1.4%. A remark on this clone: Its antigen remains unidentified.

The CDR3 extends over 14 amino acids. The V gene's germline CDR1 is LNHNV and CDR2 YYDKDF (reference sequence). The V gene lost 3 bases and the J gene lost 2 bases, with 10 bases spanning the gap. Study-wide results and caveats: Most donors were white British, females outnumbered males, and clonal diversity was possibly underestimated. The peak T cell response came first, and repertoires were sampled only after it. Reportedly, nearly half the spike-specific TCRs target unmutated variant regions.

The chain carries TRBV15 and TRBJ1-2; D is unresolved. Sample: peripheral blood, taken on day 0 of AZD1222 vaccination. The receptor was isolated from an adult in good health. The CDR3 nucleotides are TGTGCCACCAGCAGCCCCGGACCAAACTATGGCTACACCTTC. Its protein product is CATSSPGPNYGYTF.